This passage covers 27 T cell receptor beta chains from one sample sequenced in a study of regulatory dendritic cells for organ transplantation (TCRdb year 2017). No antigens are known for them. Sorted T cell subsets were CFSE-labeled and co-cultured for roughly five days with allogeneic regulatory or mature dendritic cells at a 1:10 DC:T ratio. Library creation used the immunoSEQ multiplex PCR assay. TCRdb took this table from immuneACCESS and kept in-frame rearrangements with V and J called. Such tables lack part of the clones; where checked against another copy, unresolved V genes explain under half of the gap, and the rest is unexplained. The sample contains 9,500 to 15,000 clones, 79% of them found a single time. 1.1% of the sample goes to the ten largest clones. The sample comprised naive CD8+ T cells from blood cultured with regulatory dendritic cells. The cell subset or site label for this specimen denotes: CD45RA+ naive T cells. The receptor set was obtained from a human donor in good health.

J is TRBJ1-2 and V is TRBV14, with D perhaps TRBD1 (5 bases). Germline V lookup: CDR1 SGHDN, CDR2 FVKESK. The CDR3 is made up of 14 amino acids. V gave up 2 bases and J gave up 3 bases, with 10 bases separating them. The CDR3 spells CASSQTGGYYGYTF. The DNA of the CDR3 is TGTGCCAGCAGCCAAACAGGCGGTTACTATGGCTACACCTTC. Supplemented by reference TRBV14 and TRBJ1-2, the full variable domain reads EAGVTQFPSHSVIEKGQTVTLRCDPISGHDNLYWYRRVMGKEIKFLLHFVKESKQDESGMPNNRFLAERTGGTYSTLKVQPAELEDSGVYFCASSQTGGYYGYTFGSGTRLTVV.

The rearrangement uses TRBV13 and TRBJ2-7; D might be TRBD1 (5 bases). The germline V and J ends were trimmed by 2 bases and 4 bases, with 6 bases remaining between them. The CDR3 consists of 12 residues. Germline CDR1 reads PRHDT; CDR2 reads FYEKMQ (reference sequence). The CDR3 DNA is TGTGCCAGCAGCTTAAGGGGTTACGAGCAGTACTTC. Translating gives CASSLRGYEQYF.

This clone was detected a few times. V and J are TRBV7-2 and TRBJ2-2; the match to TRBD1 covers 10 bases. After removal of 5 bases from V and 3 bases from J, the junction contained 9 bases not matched to a gene. This CDR3 region has 17 residues. The germline gives CDR1 SGHTA, CDR2 FQGNSA. The CDR3 nucleotides read TGTGCCAGCAGCCTACATCCCGGGACAGGGGACACCGGGGAGCTGTTTTTT. Translating it yields CASSLHPGTGDTGELFF.

This rearrangement joins TRBV5-1 to TRBJ2-4, with TRBD2 as a possible D gene (6 bases). V shed 5 bases and J shed 1 base, with 10 bases lying between them. Per the germline V gene, CDR1 is SGHRS and CDR2 is YFSETQ. The CDR3 has 14 residues. The CDR3 reads CASRAGGAKNIQYF. CDR3 bases: TGCGCCAGCAGGGCCGGAGGGGCCAAAAACATTCAGTACTTC.

The rearrangement uses TRBV11-3 and TRBJ2-7, with a possible D match to TRBD1 (6 bases). V dropped 3 bases and J dropped 2 bases, with 8 bases sitting between them. This CDR3 spans 13 amino acids. Germline CDR1 reads SGHNT; CDR2 reads YENEEA. CDR3 residues: CASSFKGAYEQYF. The CDR3 nucleotides read TGTGCCAGCAGCTTTAAGGGGGCCTACGAGCAGTACTTC.

The chain has TRBV7-9 and TRBJ2-2; tentatively, D is TRBD1 (5 bases). Trimming took 2 bases from V and 3 from J, leaving 10 bases between them. The CDR3 length is 15 residues. Germline assignment: CDR1 SEHNR and CDR2 FQNEAQ (reference sequence). In DNA, the CDR3 is TGTGCCAGCAGCTTACGCCAGGGCTACACCGGGGAGCTGTTTTTT. Translating gives CASSLRQGYTGELFF. Looking up the rest from reference TRBV7-9 and TRBJ2-2 gives the full variable domain: DTGVSQNPRHKITKRGQNVTFRCDPISEHNRLYWYRQTLGQGPEFLTYFQNEAQLEKSRLLSDRFSAERPKGSFSTLEIQRTEQGDSAMYLCASSLRQGYTGELFFGEGSRLTVL.

This rearrangement joins TRBV9 to TRBJ1-3; 9 nucleotides match TRBD1. J gave up 3 bases and V 3 bases, and 7 bases lay outside the gene matches. CDR3 length: 16 amino acids. From germline, CDR1 is SGDLS and CDR2 YYNGEE. CDR3 amino acids: CASSASQGADGNTIYF. CDR3 nucleotide sequence: TGTGCCAGCAGCGCCTCACAGGGGGCGGATGGAAACACCATATATTTT.

The genes are TRBV5-5 and TRBJ2-3; unclear D gene. This CDR3 contains 14 residues. CDR1 is SGHKS and CDR2 is YYEKEE in the germline V gene (reference sequence). The V end was cut by 1 base, the J end by 1 base, with 7 bases between. The CDR3 DNA sequence: TGTGCCAGCAGCTTGAACAGTGGCACAGATACGCAGTATTTT. This sequence encodes CASSLNSGTDTQYF.

The V call is TRBV7-2, the J call TRBJ2-7, with 7 bases that match TRBD1. V lost 5 bases to trimming and J lost 1 base; unmatched junction nucleotides: 8. The CDR3 has 15 residues. Germline values: CDR1 SGHTA, CDR2 FQGNSA. CDR3 protein: CASSPGAGGSYEQYF. In nucleotides, the CDR3 is TGTGCCAGCAGCCCTGGGGCAGGGGGTTCCTACGAGCAGTACTTC.

The genes are TRBV11-3 and TRBJ2-2; TRBD2 aligns across 8 bases. CDR3 length: 16 residues. Germline loops: CDR1 SGHNT, CDR2 YENEEA. V trimming: 5 bases; J trimming: 6 bases; junction bases outside the gene matches: 11. The CDR3 sequence: CASSPRGGSFAGELFF. CDR3 nucleotide sequence: TGTGCCAGCAGCCCTCGGGGGGGCAGTTTCGCCGGGGAGCTGTTTTTT.

This clone appeared once. This sequence joins TRBV27 and TRBJ2-3, with 12 bases aligning to TRBD2. The V and J ends lost 4 bases and 3 bases, in that order; junction bases with no gene match: 5. This CDR3 region has 16 residues. Germline V CDR1 and CDR2: MNHEY, SMNVEV (reference sequence). The CDR3 bases are TGTGCCAGCAGTTCCACTAGCGGGGGGTGGACAGATACGCAGTATTTT. Protein sequence: CASSSTSGGWTDTQYF.

The table lists this clone with a few counts. V and J are TRBV5-1 and TRBJ2-5; 8 nucleotides line up with TRBD1. V lost 4 bases to trimming and J lost 4 bases; unmatched junction nucleotides: 3. CDR3 length: 13 amino acids. Germline V CDR1 and CDR2: SGHRS, YFSETQ. CDR3 DNA sequence: TGCGCCAGCAGCGCGGACAGGGTAGAGACCCAGTACTTC. It encodes CASSADRVETQYF.

V gene TRBV5-6 combines with J gene TRBJ1-5; D is undetermined. In germline, CDR1 is SGHDT, CDR2 YYEEEE. The V and J ends lost 4 bases and 2 bases respectively, with 10 bases between them. The length of the CDR3 is 14 residues. The chain's CDR3 is CASSAGYGNQPQHF. The CDR3 bases are TGTGCCAGCAGCGCGGGGTACGGCAATCAGCCCCAGCATTTT.

V usage is TRBV7-7 and J usage is TRBJ2-2; TRBD1 might be the D (6 bases). Germline V gene data show CDR1 as SSHAT and CDR2 as FNYEAQ (reference sequence). Trimming left V 6 bases short and J 4 bases short, with 9 bases between. The CDR3 length is 13 residues. CDR3: CASSRTVTGELFF. DNA for the CDR3: TGTGCCAGCAGTCGGACAGTCACCGGGGAGCTGTTTTTT.

The chain employs TRBV15 and TRBJ1-4, with 9 positions matching TRBD1. Germline lookup yields CDR1 LNHNV and CDR2 YYDKDF (reference sequence). Trimming cost V 1 base and J 7 bases; bases outside gene matches: 4. The CDR3 contains 15 residues. Written as DNA, the CDR3 is TGTGCCACCAGCAGAGGGGGACAGGGAGGTGAAAAACTGTTTTTT. Residues: CATSRGGQGGEKLFF. The variable domain in full, completed from reference TRBV15 and TRBJ1-4, reads DAMVIQNPRYQVTQFGKPVTLSCSQTLNHNVMYWYQQKSSQAPKLLFHYYDKDFNNEADTPDNFQSRRPNTSFCFLDIRSPGLGDTAMYLCATSRGGQGGEKLFFGSGTQLSVL.

The rearrangement uses TRBV7-2 and TRBJ1-1; D is unresolved. Germline V gives CDR1 SGHTA, CDR2 FQGNSA. Trimming removed 3 bases at V and 2 bases at J, with 10 bases between. CDR3 length: 14 amino acids. For the CDR3, the DNA is TGTGCCAGCAGCTTTACTACTGAAAACACTGAAGCTTTCTTT. This translates into CASSFTTENTEAFF.

The rearrangement links TRBV9 to TRBJ2-5, with 8 bases fitting TRBD1. Germline V gives CDR1 SGDLS, CDR2 YYNGEE. This CDR3 is 13 amino acids long. Losses at the gene ends were 4 bases for V and 5 bases for J; bases not matched to a gene: 4. The CDR3 DNA reads TGTGCCAGCAGCTCGACAGGGGAGGAGACCCAGTACTTC. Its protein product is CASSSTGEETQYF.

The chain carries TRBV12-5 and TRBJ1-5; D remains ambiguous. From germline, CDR1 is LGHNT and CDR2 FRNRAP. With 5 bases removed from V and 9 bases from J, the gap between germline ends came to 8 bases. This CDR3 has 11 amino acids. CDR3 DNA sequence: TGTGCTAGTGGTCCCCGGTGGCCCCAGCATTTT. Its translation: CASGPRWPQHF.

V usage is TRBV7-8 and J usage is TRBJ1-1; 10 nucleotides align to TRBD1. CDR3 length: 15 residues. V trimming: 4 bases; J trimming: 2 bases; junction bases outside the gene matches: 4. The germline gives CDR1 SGHVS, CDR2 FQNEAQ. The CDR3 sequence: CASSSGTGDNTEAFF. For the CDR3, the DNA is TGTGCCAGCAGCTCCGGGACAGGGGATAACACTGAAGCTTTCTTT.

About this clone: One end of the junction does not line up with germline, which may come from a read error. The CDR3 loop is CASSEELNTEAFF. The CDR3 nucleotides are TGTGCTAGCAGCGAAGAACTAAACACTGAAGCTTTCTTT. This rearrangement joins TRBV7-7 to TRBJ1-1; the D is unclear. Germline V gene lookup returns CDR1 SSHAT and CDR2 FNYEAQ (reference sequence). The CDR3 has 13 amino acids.

The chain joins TRBV6-6 to TRBJ2-1, with D hard to call. This CDR3 is 14 amino acids long. V lost 2 bases and J 8 bases, leaving 13 bases between the germline ends. Germline lookup yields CDR1 MNHNY and CDR2 SVGAGI (reference sequence). CDR3 DNA: TGTGCCAGCAGTTACATAAACGGTCGAGATGAGCAGTTCTTC. Residues: CASSYINGRDEQFF.

The chain is built from TRBV10-2 and TRBJ2-7; the D gene is possibly TRBD1 (6 bases). Germline V lookup: CDR1 WSHSY, CDR2 SAAADI. The V gene lost 6 bases and the J gene lost 3 bases, with 18 bases spanning the gap. There are 15 residues in the CDR3. Here the CDR3 DNA reads TGCGCCAGCAGCCTTGCGACAGGTTTTTTCTACGAGCAGTACTTC. It specifies CASSLATGFFYEQYF.

V gene TRBV2 combines with J gene TRBJ2-2; TRBD1 aligns across 10 bases. The CDR3 runs to 15 residues. V gave up 6 bases and J gave up 3 bases; unmatched junction bases: 4. Germline assignment: CDR1 SNHLY and CDR2 FYNNEI. This chain's CDR3 is CASRAGTGDTGELFF. The CDR3 coding sequence is TGTGCCAGCAGAGCCGGGACAGGGGACACCGGGGAGCTGTTTTTT.

This clone was detected only a few times. The chain carries TRBV4-1 and TRBJ2-7; a possible D gene is TRBD1 (5 bases). The CDR3 loop spans 15 amino acids. Trimming removed 4 bases at V and 5 bases at J, with 18 bases between. Germline loops: CDR1 MGHRA, CDR2 YSYEKL. CDR3 DNA: TGCGCCAGCAGCCTAGTGGATGGGGCAGTGGACGAGCAGTACTTC. Its translation: CASSLVDGAVDEQYF.

The rearrangement uses TRBV2 and TRBJ1-1; 10 bases are shared with TRBD1. The CDR3 length is 16 residues. Per germline, CDR1 SNHLY and CDR2 FYNNEI. V lost 6 bases to trimming and J lost 0 bases; unmatched junction nucleotides: 7. The CDR3 is CASSWTGGEVNTEAFF. The DNA of the CDR3 is TGTGCCAGCAGCTGGACAGGGGGAGAGGTGAACACTGAAGCTTTCTTT.

The rearrangement joins TRBV6-1 to TRBJ1-5; 9 bases match TRBD1. The CDR3 contains 15 residues. The V gene's germline CDR1 is MNHNS and CDR2 SASEGT. V trimming: 8 bases; J trimming: 3 bases; junction bases outside the gene matches: 8. CDR3 in amino acids: CASAQGQGINQPQHF. CDR3 DNA sequence: TGTGCCAGCGCCCAAGGACAGGGGATCAATCAGCCCCAGCATTTT.

The CDR3 sequence is CASSPPGGAAGELFF. The CDR3 bases are TGTGCCAGCAGTCCACCCGGGGGGGCCGCCGGGGAGCTGTTTTTT. The V gene is TRBV6-6, the J gene TRBJ2-2; 8 nucleotides line up with TRBD2. The CDR3 covers 15 residues. V shed 5 bases, J shed 6 bases, and the junction held 8 bases outside the gene matches. Germline CDR1 reads MNHNY; CDR2 reads SVGAGI (reference sequence).